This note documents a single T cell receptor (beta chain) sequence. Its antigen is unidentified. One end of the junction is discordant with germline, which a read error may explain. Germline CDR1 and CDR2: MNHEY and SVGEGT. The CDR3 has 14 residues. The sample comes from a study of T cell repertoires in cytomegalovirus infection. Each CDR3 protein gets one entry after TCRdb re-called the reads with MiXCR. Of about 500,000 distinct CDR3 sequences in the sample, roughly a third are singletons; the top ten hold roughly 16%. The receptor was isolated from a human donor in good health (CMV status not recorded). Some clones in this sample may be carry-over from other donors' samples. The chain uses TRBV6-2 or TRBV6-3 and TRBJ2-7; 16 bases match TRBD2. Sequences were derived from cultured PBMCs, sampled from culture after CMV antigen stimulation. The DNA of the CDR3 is TGTGCCAGCAGTTCGGGACTAGCGGGAGGGCTTCAGGACTTC. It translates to CASSSGLAGGLQDF.